This T cell receptor beta chain is drawn from a study of cytotoxic CD8 clonotypes in ibrutinib-treated CLL. Regarding the study as a whole: Public clonotypes showed up rarely, and on treatment they shrank or held steady.

This clone was seen a handful of times. As yet, its antigen is unknown. V was pared by 1 base and J by 0 bases, with 4 bases between. Per germline, CDR1 SGHRS and CDR2 YFSETQ. There are 13 residues in the CDR3. The repertoire was sequenced with immunoSEQ multiplex PCR; TCRdb's copy has only in-frame clones and lacks some. The top ten hold approximately 58% of the sample, which has 25,000 to 30,000 clones, more than 65% seen once. The sequence was collected from a human donor with chronic lymphocytic leukemia. This rearrangement joins TRBV5-1 to TRBJ2-5; no clear D gene. The sequencing here drew on PBMCs, taken after 24 months of ibrutinib treatment. The CDR3 DNA reads TGCGCCAGCAGCTTGTCCAACCAAGAGACCCAGTACTTC. Its translation is CASSLSNQETQYF.